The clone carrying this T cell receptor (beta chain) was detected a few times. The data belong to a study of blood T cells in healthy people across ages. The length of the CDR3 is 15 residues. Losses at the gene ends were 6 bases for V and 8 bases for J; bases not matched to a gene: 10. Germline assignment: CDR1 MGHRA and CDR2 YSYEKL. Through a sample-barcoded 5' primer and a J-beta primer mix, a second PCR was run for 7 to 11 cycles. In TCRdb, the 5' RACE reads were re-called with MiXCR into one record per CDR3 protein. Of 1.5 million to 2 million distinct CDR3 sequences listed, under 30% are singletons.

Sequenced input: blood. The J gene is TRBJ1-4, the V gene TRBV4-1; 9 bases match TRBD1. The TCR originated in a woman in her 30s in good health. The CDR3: CASRPPGTGYEKLFF. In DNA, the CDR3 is TGCGCCAGCAGGCCTCCCGGGACAGGGTACGAAAAACTGTTTTTT.